This TCR beta chain was captured in a study of shared clonotypes between healthy human individuals. The CDR3 runs 15 residues. CDR1 and CDR2 from the germline V gene are SGDLS and YYNGEE. V shed 3 bases and J shed 2 bases, with 12 bases lying between them. An even split of each subset's genomic DNA across several immunoSEQ plates was performed. Some clones are missing from TCRdb's copy, which holds only in-frame ones; the method was immunoSEQ multiplex PCR. Seen here are roughly 2.5 million clones, approximately 94% observed once, and the top ten hold roughly 0.13%. For this clone: What it recognizes is unknown.

Broader study findings: Across subsets, estimated richness was generally greater for naive than for memory populations.

The rearrangement uses TRBV9 and TRBJ2-1; a weak D match, TRBD2 (6 bases). Sequencing used naive CD4+ T cells sorted from blood. Subset: CD45RA+ positively selected. The receptor was isolated from a man younger than 35 in good health. The CDR3 reads CASSAGVETYNEQFF. CDR3 in DNA: TGTGCCAGCAGCGCGGGGGTGGAAACCTACAATGAGCAGTTCTTC.